What follows are 18 T cell receptor beta chains derived from one specimen sequenced in a study of monozygotic twins with inflammatory bowel disease. From its re-call of the 5' RACE reads, TCRdb lists each CDR3 protein once, without DNA. This sample's table reports around 380,000 distinct CDR3 sequences. The sequencing input was blood. The receptors here all came from a human donor with ulcerative colitis or Crohn's disease, or a healthy co-twin of an affected twin (not recorded which).

The chain couples TRBV5-8 to TRBJ2-2. Germline-derived CDR1 and CDR2 are SGHTS and YDEGEE. The CDR3 sequence is 18 residues long. The CDR3 here is CASSLAISDTGYTGELLF.

This chain links TRBV7-9 with TRBJ2-7; TCRdb returns TRBD1, unconfirmable since there is no DNA. Per germline, CDR1 SEHNR and CDR2 FQNEAQ (reference sequence). The CDR3 sequence is 17 residues long. The CDR3 protein is CASSSPTGYNPTYEQYF.

The J gene is TRBJ2-5, the V gene TRBV5-1; TCRdb calls TRBD1, which cannot be checked without DNA. Germline V lookup: CDR1 SGHRS, CDR2 YFSETQ. The CDR3 is 16 residues long. The CDR3 protein is CASSLSGLGPQETQYF.

This CDR3 is CASSLVPTGGKNTIYF. The chain uses TRBV7-2 and TRBJ1-3; absent DNA, TCRdb's TRBD1 call cannot be checked. CDR1 is SGHTA and CDR2 is FQGNSA in the germline V gene. CDR3 length: 16 amino acids.

The chain couples TRBV12-3 or TRBV12-4 to TRBJ2-7. The CDR3 spans 13 residues. CDR3 protein: CASSSTTSPEQYF.

V usage is TRBV2 and J usage is TRBJ2-2; no DNA is available, so the TRBD1 call from TCRdb remains unchecked. In germline, CDR1 is SNHLY, CDR2 FYNNEI. The CDR3 contains 14 residues. CDR3: CATRQGYGTGELFF.

The rearrangement links TRBV27 to TRBJ2-2; TCRdb lists TRBD2, though no DNA is available to test this call. Germline loops: CDR1 MNHEY, CDR2 SMNVEV (reference sequence). The CDR3 totals 13 residues. The CDR3 region is CASKDSPGRELFF.

This chain links TRBV10-3 with TRBJ2-4; the D call of TRBD1 rests on TCRdb alone, since no DNA is present to check it. Germline CDR1 and CDR2: ENHRY and SYGVKD. This CDR3 region has 12 residues. The CDR3 reads CAISERGDIQYF.

The chain has TRBV28 and TRBJ2-3; TCRdb proposes TRBD1, but this gene call is untestable without DNA. The germline CDR1 and CDR2 sequences are MDHEN and SYDVKM. The CDR3 covers 15 residues. The CDR3 loop is CASRVPTGEKDTQYF.

The rearrangement joins TRBV11-2 to TRBJ1-1. From germline, CDR1 is SGHAT and CDR2 FQNNGV. The CDR3 consists of 14 residues. The CDR3 region is CASSLSMRYTEAFF.

The V gene is TRBV5-1, the J gene TRBJ2-3; TCRdb's assignment of TRBD2 cannot be checked, as there is no DNA. The CDR3 loop spans 15 amino acids. The germline CDR1 and CDR2 sequences are SGHRS and YFSETQ. The CDR3: CASSWRGGGTDTQYF.

The chain uses TRBV15 and TRBJ2-2. The CDR3 consists of 17 residues. Per the germline V gene, CDR1 is LNHNV and CDR2 is YYDKDF (reference sequence). CDR3 loop: CATSRDWLRDSTGELFF.

The chain recombines TRBV2 with TRBJ1-5. The CDR3 length is 15 residues. In germline, CDR1 is SNHLY, CDR2 FYNNEI. The CDR3 here is CVSRIGLYSNQPQHF.

This CDR3 reads CASSLSGQHTIYF. The chain recombines TRBV7-9 with TRBJ1-3; the D gene TCRdb calls, TRBD1, cannot be checked with no DNA. In germline, CDR1 is SEHNR, CDR2 FQNEAQ (reference sequence). There are 13 residues in the CDR3.

This chain uses TRBV27 with TRBJ2-2; the TRBD2 assignment by TCRdb is unverifiable without DNA. CDR1 is MNHEY and CDR2 is SMNVEV in the germline V gene (reference sequence). CDR3 length equals 16 residues. CDR3 amino acids: CASSLLRGLVTGELFF.

The chain links TRBV20-1 to TRBJ2-1; TCRdb returns TRBD2, unconfirmable since there is no DNA. The CDR3 loop spans 15 amino acids. Per germline, CDR1 DFQATT and CDR2 SNEGSKA (reference sequence). This chain's CDR3 is CSARVGSVIDNEQFF.

The V and J genes are TRBV6-5 and TRBJ1-1; checking the TCRdb D call of TRBD1 is not possible without DNA. Germline V gene data show CDR1 as MNHEY and CDR2 as SVGAGI. The length of the CDR3 is 15 residues. CDR3 protein: CASSYRGGGSTEAFF.

The chain is built from TRBV4-1 and TRBJ2-1; with no DNA, the TCRdb D assignment of TRBD1 cannot be verified. CDR1 is MGHRA and CDR2 is YSYEKL in the germline V gene. There are 16 residues in the CDR3. CDR3: CASSQAVPGGRNEQFF.